This T cell receptor (beta chain) emerged from a study of PD-L1 blockade in urothelial cancer (TCRdb year 2017). About the study as a whole: Every patient began therapy at some point between 2014 and 2015 and was given atezolizumab 1,200 mg intravenously every 3 weeks. Under 10 patients reached durable clinical benefit, while around 19 patients did not. Durable clinical benefit was defined as progression-free survival longer than 6 months, and TCR features were also tested against progression-free and overall survival. Patients had an ECOG performance status of 0 or 1 and had received between 0 and 3 prior chemotherapy regimens. Pretreatment tumor samples, along with matched peripheral blood serially collected before and after atezolizumab treatment, were subjected to TCR sequencing. Whole exome sequencing and RNA sequencing of pretreatment tumors were performed alongside TCR sequencing in the same patients. Blood samples were analyzed at two time points: 3 weeks after treatment start (second dose) and 6 weeks after treatment start. Twenty-nine patients had pretreatment blood TCR-seq, some 25 had at least one posttreatment blood collection, and some 25 had tumor TCR-seq. The study, an exploratory multi-omic analysis, examined somatic, immune and clinical correlates of response to PD-L1 blockade with atezolizumab in urothelial cancer. About nine tenths of the roughly 29 patients were identified as males with urothelial cancer of bladder origin, and a prior smoking history was reported by 18 of 29 patients. Blood samples gave median yields of approximately 130,000 T cells and tens of thousands of unique TCRs, along with a median clonality of 0.080.

Synthetic TCR analog templates were spiked into each PCR to estimate absolute template abundance from read counts. The immunoSEQ assay used bias-controlled V and J gene primers to amplify TCRbeta CDR3 regions from genomic DNA. Rearranged TCRbeta segments were sequenced at approximately 20X coverage. Regarding the original processing steps: Sequencing errors were corrected by clustering and CDR3s were annotated against IMGT to assign V, D and J genes. Only productive TCRbeta rearrangements were used in downstream analyses, excluding out-of-frame or stop-codon sequences. Clonality was calculated as one minus the Shannon entropy normalized by the log of the number of unique productive sequences. Clones differing between time points or between blood and tumor were identified by Fisher's exact test with Benjamini-Hochberg correction at adjusted p below 0.01. TCRdb retrieved this table from immuneACCESS and kept in-frame rearrangements only. Not all clones are present; in checked studies, unresolved V genes account for under half, and no reason is known for the remainder. V and J calls plus clone size are reproduced from that table; the DNA served to infer D and trimming. This sample gives around 110,000 clones in total; about 89% of them show up just once. The ten largest clones add up to about 1.8% of the sample.

Per the publication, the time point label means: peripheral blood 6 weeks after treatment start. The cohort included 29 patients with locally advanced or metastatic urothelial carcinoma who were treated at Memorial Sloan Kettering on a trial protocol. Peripheral blood mononuclear cells were collected pretreatment and during treatment, with between 1 and 8 total time points obtained per patient. The Qiagen DNeasy Blood extraction kit was used to purify genomic DNA from total PBMCs and from tumor samples. PBMCs were collected pretreatment and during treatment and were isolated and stored as previously described. The study at large found these results: Because of the small sample size (n ≈ 30) and the many exploratory analyses performed, the results are intended to be regarded as hypothesis-generating. Improved progression-free and overall survival was associated with having pretreatment peripheral blood TCR clonality below the median. Among patients with durable benefit, tumor-associated TCR clones showed greater expansion in peripheral blood 3 weeks after treatment started (n ≈ 20, p = 0.022).

Taken from the germline V gene (reference sequence), the CDR1 and CDR2 loops are LNHDA and SQIVND. V sheds 6 bases and J sheds 5 bases, leaving 14 bases between their ends. The CDR3, from cysteine to phenylalanine, totals 14 residues. The DNA shown is the 42-base CDR3, in frame from base 1. Note on this clone: The specificity of this receptor is unknown. The input lacks base qualities; no much larger clone sits a single base away.

This chain is built from TRBV19 and TRBJ1-5, with the D gene not confidently named. The specimen comprised PBMCs, sampled around atezolizumab (anti-PD-L1) treatment. The clonotype originates from a man between 60 and 75 years old with urothelial cancer. The CDR3 reads as follows: CASRPSMQDQPQHF. The DNA reads TGTGCCAGTAGGCCCTCTATGCAGGATCAGCCCCAGCATTTT.